Sequencing of this TCR beta chain was carried out in a study of cytomegalovirus exposure and HLA in healthy donors. Study-wide background: Most donors, 70% to 85% of approximately 400 genotyped, fell in the Caucasian-associated ancestry cluster. The study, taken as a whole, reports: A later analysis by the authors found several of the most significant clusters apparently linked to common viral pathogens. Prior analysis indicated that the majority of TCR beta V segments exhibited productivity approximately 87% or approximately 30% of the time.

As concerns this clone: Its antigen is not known.

CDR1 SGHTA and CDR2 FQGNSA come from the germline V gene. V was shortened by 0 bases and J by 1 base, with 15 bases between the two germline ends. The CDR3 covers 17 residues. The PCR made use of 60 Vbeta and 13 Jbeta primers. Source study methods: Per a later analysis, the number of unique TCR beta chains was approximately 80 million, of which 9 million to 12 million were shared. Libraries were prepared by immunoSEQ multiplex PCR; TCRdb keeps only in-frame clonotypes and omits some of them. The DNA gave D and trimming, while V, J and clone size come from that table. Of 150,000 to 200,000 clones in the sample, roughly 80% were seen once.

Sequencing input: PBMCs. V gene TRBV7-2 combines with J gene TRBJ2-5, with D unresolved. This receptor was identified in a man between 18 and 35 years old in good health and CMV-seronegative. The CDR3 nucleotides are TGTGCCAGCAGCTTAGCGCGACTTTCGGGTTCCCAAGAGACCCAGTACTTC. It translates to CASSLARLSGSQETQYF.